The 31 T cell receptor beta chains given below trace back to one sample, sequenced in a study of CD8 T cells in ankylosing spondylitis. TCRdb redid the calling of the 5' RACE reads with MiXCR, one entry per CDR3 protein. The data hold roughly 150,000 distinct CDR3 sequences, with 25% to 35% observed a single time. Sequencing input: synovial fluid, either unsorted or a sorted T cell fraction (not recorded which). The source of these receptors is a male donor with ankylosing spondylitis.

This clonotype has a handful of counts. The CDR3: CASSPEGGRGYTF. The CDR3 coding sequence is TGTGCCAGCTCACCAGAGGGCGGGCGAGGCTACACCTTC. The V call is TRBV18, the J call TRBJ1-2; no firm D call. Looked up from germline, CDR1 is KGHSH and CDR2 is LQKENI. The CDR3 sequence is 13 residues long. Between the trimmed V and J ends, which lost 2 bases and 8 bases, there was a span of 12 bases.

This clonotype was detected only once. The chain is built from TRBV4-1 and TRBJ1-2; TRBD1 aligns across 7 bases. Germline V gives CDR1 MGHRA, CDR2 YSYEKL. The CDR3 contains 15 residues. The ends lost 5 bases at V and 5 bases at J; junction bases unmatched: 11. CDR3 sequence reads: CASSYPEGTAYGYTF. The CDR3 nucleotides read TGCGCCAGCAGCTACCCAGAGGGGACAGCTTATGGCTACACCTTC.

Notes on this clonotype: A junction boundary mismatches the germline segment, possibly from a read error. The V call is TRBV20-1, the J call TRBJ2-3, with 9 bases matching TRBD2. Germline V gene lookup returns CDR1 DFQATT and CDR2 SNEGSKA (reference sequence). This CDR3 spans 15 amino acids. The CDR3 coding sequence is TGCTGTGCTAGAGATGAGCGGGGGGTTGCAGATACGCAGTATTTT. As protein: CCARDERGVADTQYF.

V gene TRBV2 combines with J gene TRBJ1-5, with a weak D call TRBD1 (6 bases). The CDR3 has 15 residues. Trimming took 1 base from V and 3 from J, leaving 10 bases between them. Germline loops: CDR1 SNHLY, CDR2 FYNNEI. CDR3 coding DNA: TGTGCCAGCAGTGAAGACAGGGTAACCAATCAGCCCCAGCATTTT. Its translation: CASSEDRVTNQPQHF.

This clonotype was counted many times. The chain carries TRBV9 and TRBJ2-7, with 7 bases lining up with TRBD1. J gave up 2 bases and V 4 bases, and 3 bases lay outside the gene matches. The CDR3 is 13 amino acids. Germline lookup yields CDR1 SGDLS and CDR2 YYNGEE. The CDR3 loop reads CASSPQGAYEQYF. In DNA form, the CDR3 reads TGTGCCAGCAGCCCCCAGGGGGCCTACGAGCAGTACTTC.

This clonotype has a count of ten or more. The J gene is TRBJ2-6, the V gene TRBV9; D assignment may be TRBD1 or TRBD2 (5 bases each). V lost 0 bases and J 2 bases, leaving 6 bases between the germline ends. Germline CDR1 reads SGDLS; CDR2 reads YYNGEE. The CDR3 sequence is 15 residues long. The CDR3, as DNA: TGTGCCAGCAGCGTAGGAGGGGCTGGGGCCAACGTCCTGACTTTC. Translating it yields CASSVGGAGANVLTF.

This clonotype has a handful of counts. The rearrangement links TRBV7-9 to TRBJ2-7, with 12 bases aligning to TRBD2. V was clipped by 4 bases and J by 1 base; unmatched bases: 8. The CDR3 is made up of 17 amino acids. Per the germline V gene, CDR1 is SEHNR and CDR2 is FQNEAQ (reference sequence). The DNA for the CDR3 is TGTGCCAGCAGCTCCCGACTAGCGGGAGTCCCATCCTACGAGCAGTACTTC. This encodes CASSSRLAGVPSYEQYF.

This clonotype was detected a few times. The chain is built from TRBV4-2 and TRBJ2-1; 10 bases are shared with TRBD2. The CDR3 is 17 amino acids. Losses at the gene ends were 4 bases for V and 8 bases for J; bases not matched to a gene: 14. The germline V gene has CDR1 LGHNA and CDR2 YNFKEQ. This chain's CDR3 is CASSPTLGTAGGHEQFF. The DNA for the CDR3 is TGTGCCAGCAGCCCCACTCTCGGGACAGCGGGAGGGCATGAGCAGTTCTTC.

This clonotype was seen a handful of times. CDR3 sequence reads: CASSLGLGRNYGYTF. In nucleotides, the CDR3 is TGTGCCAGCAGTTTGGGGCTGGGGAGGAACTATGGCTACACCTTC. J is TRBJ1-2 and V is TRBV28; D is possibly TRBD1 (5 bases). Trimming shortened V by 3 bases and J by 2 bases, and 13 bases separated the two germline ends. This CDR3 contains 15 residues. Germline V gene data show CDR1 as MDHEN and CDR2 as SYDVKM.

There are a few counts of this clonotype. V is TRBV5-1 and J is TRBJ2-2, with 7 bases lining up with TRBD1. The V and J ends lost 4 bases and 2 bases, in that order; junction bases with no gene match: 5. There are 15 residues in the CDR3. Germline CDR1 is SGHRS and CDR2 is YFSETQ. The CDR3 DNA follows: TGCGCCAGCAGCCCCGGGACAGCAAACACCGGGGAGCTGTTTTTT. Amino acid sequence: CASSPGTANTGELFF. The whole variable domain, remainder taken from reference TRBV5-1 and TRBJ2-2, is KAGVTQTPRYLIKTRGQQVTLSCSPISGHRSVSWYQQTPGQGLQFLFEYFSETQRNKGNFPGRFSGRQFSNSRSEMNVSTLELGDSALYLCASSPGTANTGELFFGEGSRLTVL.

The chain carries TRBV12-3 or TRBV12-4 and TRBJ2-7; D is unclear. There are 14 residues in the CDR3. With 5 bases removed from V and 3 bases from J, the gap between germline ends came to 14 bases. For the CDR3, the DNA is TGTGCCAGCAGTCTCGGGTCGGTGGGCTACGAGCAGTACTTC. As protein: CASSLGSVGYEQYF.

This clonotype appeared a single time. The V call is TRBV11-2, the J call TRBJ2-2; D remains ambiguous. The ends were cut back, 3 bases at V and 8 bases at J, with 13 bases in the middle. This CDR3 region has 14 residues. Germline lookup yields CDR1 SGHAT and CDR2 FQNNGV. CDR3 DNA sequence: TGTGCCAGCAGCTTCGGGTCTACCACTGGGGAGCTGTTTTTT. Protein sequence: CASSFGSTTGELFF.

There are many counts of this clonotype. A read error may produce the germline difference seen at one junction end. The genes are TRBV20-1 and TRBJ2-7; D might be TRBD1 (5 bases). CDR1 is DFQATT, CDR2 SNEGSKA, per germline (reference sequence). The CDR3 has 13 amino acids. The CDR3 region has the DNA TGCAGTGCTAGAGATATAGGAACAGGTCCCCACCTTTTC. Protein: CSARDIGTGPHLF.

On this clonotype: The junction differs from germline at one of its ends, possibly a read error. The rearrangement uses TRBV12-3 or TRBV12-4 and TRBJ1-5; tentatively, D is TRBD1 (5 bases). The CDR3 has 15 amino acids. CDR3 region: CASSSPGLINPPQHF. In DNA, the CDR3 is TGTGCCAGCAGTTCCCCGGGACTGATCAATCCGCCCCAGCATTTT.

This clonotype was seen more than once but under ten times. This sequence joins TRBV14 and TRBJ1-4; D is uncertain. The CDR3 consists of 12 residues. Germline V gene lookup returns CDR1 SGHDN and CDR2 FVKESK. The V and J ends lost 1 base and 10 bases respectively, with 7 bases between them. The chain's CDR3 is CASSQAPPKLFF. The CDR3 nucleotides read TGTGCCAGCAGCCAAGCCCCACCAAAACTGTTTTTT. The complete variable domain, with remaining parts taken from reference TRBV14 and TRBJ1-4, reads EAGVTQFPSHSVIEKGQTVTLRCDPISGHDNLYWYRRVMGKEIKFLLHFVKESKQDESGMPNNRFLAERTGGTYSTLKVQPAELEDSGVYFCASSQAPPKLFFGSGTQLSVL.

Regarding this clonotype: It is unclear where the CDR3 begins or ends on the DNA, so no DNA is shown, and the CDR3 is as TCRdb lists it. V gene TRBV29-1 combines with J gene TRBJ1-2; TRBD1, the D gene given by the table, was not confirmed from the DNA. Germline assignment: CDR1 SQVTM and CDR2 ANQGSEA. 11 amino acids form the CDR3, both terminal residues included. CDR3: CSVGQGYGCTF.

At least ten counts were recorded for this clonotype. This chain joins TRBV5-1 and TRBJ1-1; D is undetermined. Trimming removed 2 bases from V and 1 base from J, with 12 bases in between. The length of the CDR3 is 15 residues. Germline assignment: CDR1 SGHRS and CDR2 YFSETQ. The CDR3 region has the DNA TGCGCCAGCAGCTTATCTAGGGAAAGGAACACTGAAGCTTTCTTT. It yields the protein CASSLSRERNTEAFF.

This clonotype was detected ten times or more. The rearrangement links TRBV7-9 to TRBJ1-4; the D is unclear. The CDR3 runs 14 residues. Trimming left V 1 base short and J 7 bases short, with 10 bases between. Germline CDR1 SEHNR, CDR2 FQNEAQ (reference sequence). The CDR3 reads CASSLVPNSEKLFF. As DNA, the CDR3 is TGTGCCAGCAGCTTAGTTCCGAATAGTGAAAAACTGTTTTTT. The full variable domain, rest sourced from reference TRBV7-9 and TRBJ1-4, is DTGVSQNPRHKITKRGQNVTFRCDPISEHNRLYWYRQTLGQGPEFLTYFQNEAQLEKSRLLSDRFSAERPKGSFSTLEIQRTEQGDSAMYLCASSLVPNSEKLFFGSGTQLSVL.

Only a few counts were recorded for this clonotype. The J gene is TRBJ1-6, the V gene TRBV20-1; D perhaps matches TRBD1 (5 bases). The CDR3 is 14 amino acids. CDR1 and CDR2 from the germline V gene are DFQATT and SNEGSKA (reference sequence). Trimming left V 1 base short and J 10 bases short, with 14 bases between. The CDR3 spells CSARVDNGGSPLHF. The CDR3 DNA reads TGCAGTGCTAGAGTGGACAACGGAGGCTCACCCCTCCACTTT.

The rearrangement uses TRBV6-1 and TRBJ2-2; D possibly corresponds to TRBD2 (6 bases). CDR1 and CDR2 from the germline V gene are MNHNS and SASEGT. Trimming shortened V by 5 bases and J by 5 bases, and 18 bases separated the two germline ends. The CDR3 has 16 residues. For the CDR3, the DNA is TGTGCCAGCAGTACCACACGAGGCGGGGCAACCGGGGAGCTGTTTTTT. Amino acid sequence: CASSTTRGGATGELFF.

In this sample, this clonotype turned up once. In DNA form, the CDR3 reads TGTGCCACCAGTGGTGCCGGGACAACCAAAGAGACCCAGTACTTC. It yields the protein CATSGAGTTKETQYF. The V gene is TRBV24-1, the J gene TRBJ2-5, with a weak D call TRBD1 (6 bases). Trimming shortened V by 5 bases and J by 3 bases, and 15 bases separated the two germline ends. Per germline, CDR1 KGHDR and CDR2 SFDVKD. This CDR3 spans 15 amino acids.

The J gene is TRBJ1-2, the V gene TRBV3-1, with D maybe TRBD1 (5 bases). The ends were cut back, 1 base at V and 7 bases at J, with 10 bases in the middle. Looked up from germline, CDR1 is LGHDT and CDR2 is YNNKEL (reference sequence). The CDR3 totals 13 residues. The DNA of the CDR3 is TGTGCCAGCAGCCAAGGAGGGGATGCTGGCTACACCTTC. Translated, it gives CASSQGGDAGYTF.

This clonotype was seen many times. The chain couples TRBV24-1 to TRBJ1-1, with D perhaps matching TRBD1 (6 bases). In germline, CDR1 is KGHDR, CDR2 SFDVKD. V was clipped by 8 bases and J by 5 bases, with 20 bases between them. This CDR3 region has 15 residues. The CDR3 here is CATNPFQQGWTEAFF. The CDR3 region has the DNA TGTGCCACCAACCCCTTTCAACAGGGTTGGACTGAAGCTTTCTTT.

This clonotype has a handful of counts. The chain uses TRBV7-2 and TRBJ1-5, with D uncertain. This CDR3 is 14 amino acids long. CDR1 and CDR2 (germline): SGHTA, FQGNSA. Trimming took 4 bases from V and 0 from J, leaving 7 bases between them. CDR3 in DNA: TGTGCCAGCAGCTACCGGACTAGCAATCAGCCCCAGCATTTT. It encodes CASSYRTSNQPQHF.

This chain connects TRBV12-3 or TRBV12-4 to TRBJ2-3; 11 nucleotides agree with TRBD2. The trim removed 2 bases at V and 2 bases at J, leaving 9 bases unmatched. CDR3 length equals 18 residues. The CDR3 reads CASSLMASGRSSTDTQYF. In DNA, the CDR3 is TGTGCCAGCAGTTTAATGGCTAGCGGGAGGTCCTCCACAGATACGCAGTATTTT.

The rearrangement uses TRBV5-8 and TRBJ2-7; 10 bases fit TRBD2. V shed 0 bases, J shed 7 bases, and the junction held 10 bases outside the gene matches. Germline V gene sequence: CDR1 SGHTS, CDR2 YDEGEE. This CDR3 comprises 16 residues. In nucleotides, the CDR3 is TGTGCCAGCAGCTTGGCCGGGGTAGCGGGAGGAGGGGAGCAGTACTTC. Protein: CASSLAGVAGGGEQYF.

V is TRBV7-2 and J is TRBJ2-7; D is ambiguous. V lost 5 bases to trimming and J lost 1 base, with 12 bases between them. The CDR3 loop spans 14 amino acids. Germline V gene lookup returns CDR1 SGHTA and CDR2 FQGNSA. Written as DNA, the CDR3 is TGTGCCAGCAGCCCCGCCAGCCCATCCTACGAGCAGTACTTC. It codes for CASSPASPSYEQYF.

This chain's CDR3 is CASSQVLLSGANVLTF. The DNA of the CDR3 is TGTGCCAGCAGTCAAGTTCTACTATCTGGGGCCAACGTCCTGACTTTC. The V and J genes are TRBV7-2 and TRBJ2-6; D is undetermined. From germline, CDR1 is SGHTA and CDR2 FQGNSA. V lost 6 bases and J lost 1, with 13 bases in between. The CDR3 is 16 amino acids.

This clonotype was found a few times. The gene calls are TRBV2 and TRBJ2-1; tentatively, D is TRBD2 (6 bases). Trimming removed 7 bases from V and 3 bases from J, with 19 bases in between. Germline CDR1 and CDR2: SNHLY and FYNNEI. The CDR3 totals 16 residues. CDR3 sequence reads: CASNQRGTSSYNEQFF. The CDR3 nucleotides are TGTGCCAGCAACCAACGGGGGACCTCCAGCTACAATGAGCAGTTCTTC.

The chain uses TRBV20-1 and TRBJ2-1; 9 nucleotides agree with TRBD2. The length of the CDR3 is 18 residues. Per germline, CDR1 DFQATT and CDR2 SNEGSKA (reference sequence). After removal of 1 base from V and 0 bases from J, the junction contained 10 bases not matched to a gene. This chain's CDR3 is CSARVGSGSESSYNEQFF. The CDR3 region has the DNA TGCAGTGCTAGAGTTGGTAGCGGGAGCGAAAGCTCCTACAATGAGCAGTTCTTC.

The V and J genes are TRBV12-3 or TRBV12-4 and TRBJ2-2; 7 bases map to TRBD2. J gave up 7 bases and V 6 bases, and 11 bases lay outside the gene matches. The CDR3 spans 15 residues. The CDR3 is CASRPGTIYGGELFF. CDR3 DNA: TGTGCCAGCAGACCCGGGACTATTTATGGCGGGGAGCTGTTTTTT.